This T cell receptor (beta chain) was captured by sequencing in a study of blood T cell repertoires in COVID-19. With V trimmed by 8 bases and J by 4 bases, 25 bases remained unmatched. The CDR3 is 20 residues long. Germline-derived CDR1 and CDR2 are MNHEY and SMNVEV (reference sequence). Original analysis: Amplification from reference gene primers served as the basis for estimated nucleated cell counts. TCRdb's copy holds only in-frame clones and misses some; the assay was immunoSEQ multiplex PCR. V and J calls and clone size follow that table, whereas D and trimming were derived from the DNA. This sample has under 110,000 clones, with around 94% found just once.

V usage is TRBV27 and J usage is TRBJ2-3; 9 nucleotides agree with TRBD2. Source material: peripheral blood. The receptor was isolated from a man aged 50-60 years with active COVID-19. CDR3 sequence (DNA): TGTGCCAGCGGGACCGCGGCGGGAGGGCCAGTCTGGGAGTCGGCAGATACGCAGTATTTT. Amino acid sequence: CASGTAAGGPVWESADTQYF.